This entry lists 4 T cell receptor beta chains sequenced from one sample in a study of beta chain features in type 1 diabetes. Study-wide points: A moderate, significant TCRB CDR3 shortening appeared in type 1 diabetes across four CD4+ subsets.

Their target antigens are unknown. Sequencing targeted expressed TCRB transcripts, as all isolated RNA had been reverse transcribed. Measured with immunoSEQ multiplex PCR; TCRdb has only the in-frame clones, and not every one. The data contain nearly 350,000 clones, 7% to 10% of them seen just once; the ten biggest clones take up around 1%. The sequenced sample consisted of central memory CD4+ T cells from blood. The source is a man younger than 45 with type 1 diabetes.

This clone was found a few times. V usage is TRBV6-1 and J usage is TRBJ2-7, with D perhaps TRBD1 (5 bases). CDR1 and CDR2 (germline): MNHNS, SASEGT. Trimming removed 2 bases from V and 9 bases from J, with 17 bases in between. The CDR3 covers 14 residues. CDR3 region: CASSEYPGSGVQYF. Written as DNA, the CDR3 is TGTGCCAGCAGTGAATACCCAGGGTCCGGTGTGCAGTACTTC.

Only a few counts were recorded for this clone. This chain uses TRBV14 with TRBJ1-3; TRBD1 is a possible D gene (6 bases). V dropped 4 bases and J dropped 7 bases, with 17 bases sitting between them. Germline lookup yields CDR1 SGHDN and CDR2 FVKESK. The length of the CDR3 is 15 residues. DNA of the CDR3: TGTGCCAGCAGCCGACAGCAGGACAGAGGGAACACCATATATTTT. This codes for CASSRQQDRGNTIYF.

This rearrangement joins TRBV5-1 to TRBJ1-2, with D unclear. V was shortened by 4 bases and J by 3 bases, with 16 bases between the two germline ends. CDR1 is SGHRS and CDR2 is YFSETQ in the germline V gene. The CDR3 sequence is 15 residues long. The CDR3 nucleotides read TGCGCCAGCAGCCTCGACACGTTTGGGGACTATGGCTACACCTTC. Its protein is CASSLDTFGDYGYTF.

For this clone: Other DNA sequences in this sample translate to the same CDR3. J is TRBJ2-7 and V is TRBV20-1; D might be TRBD2 (5 bases). V was trimmed by 5 bases and J by 1 base, leaving 6 bases between them. The CDR3 loop spans 11 amino acids. Germline CDR1 is DFQATT and CDR2 is SNEGSKA (reference sequence). The chain's CDR3 is CSAGESYEQYF. The CDR3 DNA follows: TGCAGTGCTGGGGAGTCCTACGAGCAGTACTTC.